A single sample gave rise to the 31 T cell receptor beta chains below, sequenced in a study of cytomegalovirus exposure and HLA in healthy donors. This PCR relied on a set of 60 Vbeta primers and 13 Jbeta primers. Libraries were prepared by immunoSEQ multiplex PCR; TCRdb keeps only in-frame clonotypes and omits some of them. The data hold around 240,000 clones, with 82% observed a single time. The sample was PBMCs. Source of these receptors: a woman between 35 and 50 years old in good health and CMV-seropositive.

The chain has TRBV4-1 and TRBJ1-4; TRBD1 agrees at 9 bases. The V gene's germline CDR1 is MGHRA and CDR2 YSYEKL. This CDR3 is 16 amino acids long. J lost 6 bases, V lost 4 bases, and 9 bases had no gene match. CDR3 in amino acids: CASSLYFRDRDEKLFF. DNA of the CDR3: TGCGCCAGCAGCCTCTACTTCCGGGACAGGGATGAAAAACTGTTTTTT.

This rearrangement joins TRBV9 to TRBJ2-7, with no clear D. V was shortened by 0 bases and J by 5 bases, with 12 bases between the two germline ends. The CDR3 runs 14 residues. Germline V gives CDR1 SGDLS, CDR2 YYNGEE. Here the CDR3 reads CASSVAGSRHEQYF. The CDR3 DNA sequence: TGTGCCAGCAGCGTAGCAGGTAGTCGCCACGAGCAGTACTTC.

Worth noting for this clone: The same CDR3 can be traced to other DNA sequences in this sample. The chain has TRBV6-5 and TRBJ1-3, with 8 bases fitting TRBD1. Germline V CDR1 and CDR2: MNHEY, SVGAGI. The CDR3 contains 14 residues. V lost 4 bases to trimming and J lost 7 bases; unmatched junction nucleotides: 6. The CDR3 is CASSSTGDGNTIYF. The CDR3 region has the DNA TGTGCCAGCAGTTCGACAGGGGATGGTAACACCATATATTTT.

The chain combines TRBV11-3 with TRBJ1-1; a possible D gene is TRBD1 (5 bases). CDR1 and CDR2 from the germline V gene are SGHNT and YENEEA. The CDR3 is 13 residues long. V lost 5 bases, J lost 6 bases, and 13 bases lay in between. The CDR3 region is CASSPRQGSEAFF. The CDR3, as DNA: TGTGCCAGCAGCCCTCGTCAGGGTTCTGAAGCTTTCTTT.

The chain joins TRBV5-1 to TRBJ2-1; D perhaps matches TRBD1 (6 bases). Germline V gene lookup returns CDR1 SGHRS and CDR2 YFSETQ. V lost 4 bases, J lost 3 bases, and 11 bases lay in between. The CDR3 runs 14 residues. As DNA, the CDR3 is TGCGCCAGCAGCGTCTCAGGGGTCTACAATGAGCAGTTCTTC. Translating gives CASSVSGVYNEQFF.

This sequence joins TRBV9 and TRBJ2-3, with 9 bases aligning to TRBD2. The V gene's germline CDR1 is SGDLS and CDR2 YYNGEE. The trim removed 7 bases at V and 3 bases at J, leaving 6 bases unmatched. The CDR3 totals 14 residues. CDR3 DNA sequence: TGTGCCAGCGTACCGGGACTAGCTACAGATACGCAGTATTTT. Its protein is CASVPGLATDTQYF.

The chain employs TRBV10-3 and TRBJ2-7; TRBD1 aligns across 9 bases. Unmatched junction bases numbered 8, after V lost 6 bases and J lost 5 bases. In germline, CDR1 is ENHRY, CDR2 SYGVKD. The CDR3 consists of 14 residues. CDR3 nucleotide sequence: TGTGCCATCAGGACGCGGGACAGGGACGACGAGCAGTACTTC. Its translation is CAIRTRDRDDEQYF.

The J gene is TRBJ1-3, the V gene TRBV29-1; D possibly corresponds to TRBD1 (5 bases). Trimming shortened V by 2 bases and J by 0 bases, and 8 bases separated the two germline ends. The germline gives CDR1 SQVTM, CDR2 ANQGSEA. The CDR3 contains 14 residues. Here the CDR3 reads CSVESGPSGNTIYF. The CDR3 region has the DNA TGCAGCGTTGAATCAGGGCCCTCTGGAAACACCATATATTTT.

This clone showed up just a few times. The chain uses TRBV6-4 and TRBJ1-5, with a possible D match to TRBD1 (5 bases). This CDR3 is built from 13 residues. Germline CDR1 and CDR2: MRHNA and SNTAGT. The germline V and J ends were trimmed by 2 bases and 5 bases, with 7 bases remaining between them. The DNA for the CDR3 is TGTGCCAGCAGTGACGGGGCCGATCAGCCCCAGCATTTT. Amino acids: CASSDGADQPQHF.

This sequence joins TRBV19 and TRBJ1-3, with a possible D match to TRBD1 (5 bases). The CDR3 sequence is 17 residues long. Trimming pared 5 bases from V and 4 bases from J, leaving 21 bases between. Germline CDR1 and CDR2: LNHDA and SQIVND (reference sequence). DNA for the CDR3: TGTGCCAGTAGTCCCCCGGGCCGCGGGGGAGTCGGAAACACCATATATTTT. Translating gives CASSPPGRGGVGNTIYF.

J is TRBJ2-1 and V is TRBV5-4; 9 bases are a match to TRBD1. Germline CDR1 SGHNT, CDR2 YYREEE (reference sequence). J was trimmed by 10 bases and V by 5 bases; bases with no gene match: 7. CDR3 length equals 13 residues. CDR3 sequence reads: CASRNTGGREQFF. CDR3 DNA sequence: TGTGCCAGCAGAAACACAGGGGGCCGGGAGCAGTTCTTC.

V is TRBV19 and J is TRBJ2-1; 12 bases match TRBD2. CDR1 LNHDA and CDR2 SQIVND come from the germline V gene (reference sequence). With V trimmed by 7 bases and J by 9 bases, 7 bases remained unmatched. This CDR3 comprises 14 residues. This CDR3 is CASTRLAGEAEQFF. The CDR3 DNA is TGTGCCAGTACCCGACTAGCGGGAGAAGCTGAGCAGTTCTTC.

The CDR3 loop reads CASSRDRLNTEAFF. The CDR3 DNA is TGTGCCAGCAGTCGTGACAGATTGAACACTGAAGCTTTCTTT. V and J are TRBV6-5 and TRBJ1-1, with a possible D match to TRBD1 (5 bases). The germline CDR1 and CDR2 sequences are MNHEY and SVGAGI. This CDR3 has 14 residues. V lost 5 bases to trimming and J lost 0 bases, with 10 bases between them.

This clone was detected only once. The rearrangement links TRBV5-1 to TRBJ2-7; 10 nucleotides agree with TRBD2. With V trimmed by 2 bases and J by 1 base, 12 bases remained unmatched. The CDR3 has 18 amino acids. Germline V CDR1 and CDR2: SGHRS, YFSETQ. This CDR3 reads CASSFKMPGLAESYEQYF. The CDR3 nucleotides are TGCGCCAGCAGCTTTAAGATGCCAGGACTAGCGGAGTCCTACGAGCAGTACTTC.

J is TRBJ2-2 and V is TRBV29-1; TRBD2 might be the D (6 bases). Trimming took off 5 bases at V and 1 base at J, with 11 bases between the two ends. Germline-derived CDR1 and CDR2 are SQVTM and ANQGSEA. The length of the CDR3 is 14 residues. The CDR3 region has the DNA TGCAGCGTTACGGAGGGCCTGAACACCGGGGAGCTGTTTTTT. This sequence encodes CSVTEGLNTGELFF.

This chain joins TRBV7-2 and TRBJ1-1; TRBD1 agrees at 7 bases. This CDR3 contains 15 residues. The germline CDR1 and CDR2 sequences are SGHTA and FQGNSA. J was trimmed by 2 bases and V by 5 bases; bases with no gene match: 8. CDR3 residues: CASSAKQGRNTEAFF. The CDR3 region has the DNA TGTGCCAGCAGCGCCAAACAGGGGCGTAACACTGAAGCTTTCTTT. Based on the CDR3 plus reference TRBV7-2 and TRBJ1-1, the full variable domain is GAGVSQSPSNKVTEKGKDVELRCDPISGHTALYWYRQSLGQGLEFLIYFQGNSAPDKSGLPSDRFSAERTGGSVSTLTIQRTQQEDSAVYLCASSAKQGRNTEAFFGQGTRLTVV.

The CDR3 DNA reads TGTGCCATCAGTGAGGGCGGCAGCACGGGCAATCAGCCCCAGCATTTT. Its translation is CAISEGGSTGNQPQHF. This chain joins TRBV10-3 and TRBJ1-5; D call uncertain. V lost 2 bases and J 2 bases, leaving 13 bases between the germline ends. Looked up from germline, CDR1 is ENHRY and CDR2 is SYGVKD. The CDR3 is 16 residues long.

The chain has TRBV30 and TRBJ1-4; 8 bases line up with TRBD1. J gave up 8 bases and V 3 bases, and 11 bases lay outside the gene matches. The CDR3 is made up of 15 amino acids. Per germline, CDR1 GTSNPN and CDR2 SVGIG (reference sequence). In DNA, the CDR3 is TGTGCCTGGAGAGTTGGACAGGGAGCGCGGGAAAAACTGTTTTTT. As protein: CAWRVGQGAREKLFF.

J is TRBJ2-1 and V is TRBV6-5; 7 nucleotides line up with TRBD2. There are 13 residues in the CDR3. Germline V gene data show CDR1 as MNHEY and CDR2 as SVGAGI. Trimming at V came to 8 bases and at J to 0 bases, leaving 1 base not matched to a gene. The DNA for the CDR3 is TGTGCCAGCCGGGAGGTCTCCTACAATGAGCAGTTCTTC. Protein product: CASREVSYNEQFF.

The CDR3 bases are TGTGCCAGCAGTGAAGACCCGGGAGTTATCTCAGATACGCAGTATTTT. It translates to CASSEDPGVISDTQYF. V is TRBV2 and J is TRBJ2-3; perhaps TRBD2 as D (6 bases). Germline loops: CDR1 SNHLY, CDR2 FYNNEI. The CDR3 runs 16 residues. Trimming removed 1 base at V and 4 bases at J, with 15 bases between.

This chain connects TRBV2 to TRBJ2-7; D gene ambiguous. The CDR3 length is 15 residues. V was shortened by 9 bases and J by 1 base, with 19 bases between the two germline ends. The V gene's germline CDR1 is SNHLY and CDR2 FYNNEI. CDR3 amino acids: CASALRRSNSYEQYF. DNA of the CDR3: TGTGCCAGTGCCCTGAGGCGATCCAATTCCTACGAGCAGTACTTC.

The genes are TRBV7-3 and TRBJ1-2; perhaps TRBD1 as D (5 bases). Trimming removed 2 bases from V and 6 bases from J, with 16 bases in between. The CDR3 covers 15 residues. Germline-derived CDR1 and CDR2 are SGHTA and FQGTGA. The CDR3 loop is CASSLSRDSHHGYTF. The CDR3 nucleotides read TGTGCCAGCAGCTTATCCCGGGACTCTCACCATGGCTACACCTTC.

This chain uses TRBV11-3 with TRBJ2-7, with TRBD1 matching 10 bases. CDR1 is SGHNT, CDR2 YENEEA, per germline. J lost 5 bases, V lost 1 base, and 5 bases had no gene match. The CDR3 covers 15 residues. CDR3 protein: CASSLGGQGPDEQYF. CDR3 coding DNA: TGTGCCAGCAGCTTAGGGGGACAGGGGCCCGACGAGCAGTACTTC.

The rearrangement uses TRBV6-6 and TRBJ1-2; TRBD1 matches 9 bases. The CDR3 loop spans 14 amino acids. CDR1 and CDR2 (germline): MNHNY, SVGAGI (reference sequence). The V and J ends lost 8 bases and 3 bases, in that order; junction bases with no gene match: 7. CDR3 amino acids: CASHIGTGYYGYTF. CDR3 DNA: TGTGCCAGCCACATTGGGACAGGGTACTATGGCTACACCTTC.

The J gene is TRBJ1-1, the V gene TRBV29-1, with 11 bases matching TRBD1. V was pared by 7 bases and J by 6 bases, with 4 bases of the junction left unmatched. The CDR3 loop spans 12 amino acids. The germline V gene has CDR1 SQVTM and CDR2 ANQGSEA. CDR3 region: CSAGQGAAEAFF. In nucleotides, the CDR3 is TGCAGCGCCGGACAGGGGGCCGCTGAAGCTTTCTTT.

This clone was seen a few times. This chain links TRBV6-5 with TRBJ1-3; possible D gene TRBD1, 5 bases. V lost 6 bases to trimming and J lost 2 bases, with 11 bases between them. The CDR3 contains 14 residues. Germline V gene sequence: CDR1 MNHEY, CDR2 SVGAGI. CDR3 in DNA: TGTGCCAGCAGATCCGACAGTACTGGAAACACCATATATTTT. This translates into CASRSDSTGNTIYF.

The chain is built from TRBV7-2 and TRBJ1-1; the D gene is possibly TRBD1 (6 bases). The V end was cut by 5 bases, the J end by 4 bases, with 17 bases between. The CDR3 has 15 residues. Germline lookup yields CDR1 SGHTA and CDR2 FQGNSA. The CDR3 protein is CASSPDTQGLTEAFF. In DNA, the CDR3 is TGTGCCAGCAGCCCAGATACGCAGGGGCTCACTGAAGCTTTCTTT.

The chain carries TRBV5-8 and TRBJ2-3; 11 bases fit TRBD2. Germline V CDR1 and CDR2: SGHTS, YDEGEE. This CDR3 is 17 amino acids long. The V gene end was trimmed by 4 bases and the J gene end by 0 bases; junction bases not matched to a gene: 7. This CDR3 reads CASSPGTSGGSTDTQYF. DNA of the CDR3: TGTGCCAGCAGCCCCGGGACTAGCGGAGGTAGCACAGATACGCAGTATTTT.

V gene TRBV11-2 combines with J gene TRBJ2-2; tentative D call: TRBD2 (5 bases). The germline V and J ends were trimmed by 0 bases and 8 bases, with 10 bases remaining between them. Germline lookup yields CDR1 SGHAT and CDR2 FQNNGV. The CDR3 contains 14 residues. The CDR3 bases are TGTGCCAGCAGCTTAGATTCCGGGGTAGGGGAGCTGTTTTTT. Translation gives CASSLDSGVGELFF.

The chain is built from TRBV6-1 and TRBJ1-5; 9 positions match TRBD1. Trimming removed 4 bases from V and 0 bases from J; junction bases left unmatched: 7. Germline V CDR1 and CDR2: MNHNS, SASEGT. The CDR3 runs to 17 residues. CDR3: CASSGGTGPYSNQPQHF. CDR3 nucleotide sequence: TGTGCCAGCAGTGGAGGGACAGGGCCCTATAGCAATCAGCCCCAGCATTTT.

This clone came up a few times. Sequence at one end of the junction differs from germline and may be a read error. The chain is built from TRBV7-9 and TRBJ1-2; D perhaps matches TRBD1 (6 bases). The CDR3 sequence is 13 residues long. The germline gives CDR1 SEHNR, CDR2 FQNEAQ (reference sequence). The CDR3 nucleotides are TGTTCCAGCAGCTTGGTCAGGGGCTATGGCTACACCTTC. Translated, it gives CSSSLVRGYGYTF.